The 23 T cell receptor beta chains below all came from one sample that was sequenced in a study of STAT5B mutations in CD4+ large granular lymphocyte leukemia. Libraries were prepared by immunoSEQ multiplex PCR; TCRdb keeps only in-frame clonotypes and omits some of them. The data show almost 8,500 clones, nearly 90% seen once. Sequenced input: PBMCs. These receptors were collected from a woman aged 65 to 85 with CD4+ T-cell large granular lymphocyte leukemia.

The V and J genes are TRBV29-1 and TRBJ1-1; D remains unclear. Germline CDR1 is SQVTM and CDR2 is ANQGSEA. CDR3 size: 11 residues. Trimming cost V 3 bases and J 6 bases, with 8 bases left between them. The CDR3 sequence: CSVDRGAEAFF. DNA for the CDR3: TGCAGCGTTGATCGGGGAGCTGAAGCTTTCTTT.

V and J are TRBV5-1 and TRBJ2-7, with D perhaps matching TRBD1 (6 bases). The CDR3 has 15 amino acids. Trimming shortened V by 0 bases and J by 4 bases, and 14 bases separated the two germline ends. The V gene's germline CDR1 is SGHRS and CDR2 YFSETQ. Written as DNA, the CDR3 is TGCGCCAGCAGCTTGGTCGCAGGGGTGATTTACGAGCAGTACTTC. Its translation: CASSLVAGVIYEQYF.

The rearrangement links TRBV6-5 to TRBJ1-6, with D tentatively TRBD1 (5 bases). The germline V and J ends were trimmed by 0 bases and 5 bases, with 8 bases remaining between them. CDR1 and CDR2 from the germline V gene are MNHEY and SVGAGI. The CDR3 spans 15 residues. The CDR3 DNA reads as TGTGCCAGCAGTTACTCGATCAGGGATAATTCACCCCTCCACTTT. Amino acids: CASSYSIRDNSPLHF.

The chain uses TRBV6-1 and TRBJ1-1; D unresolved. Deletions cut 7 bases from V and 1 base from J, with 13 bases between. Germline CDR1 is MNHNS and CDR2 is SASEGT. CDR3 size: 14 residues. The CDR3 DNA reads TGTGCCAGCAAGTGGTTGGCAGGGAACACTGAAGCTTTCTTT. It codes for CASKWLAGNTEAFF.

This clone was detected only a few times. This chain uses TRBV2 with TRBJ1-5; the D gene is possibly TRBD1 (6 bases). The CDR3 spans 13 residues. Trimming removed 6 bases at V and 1 base at J, with 7 bases between. CDR1 is SNHLY and CDR2 is FYNNEI in the germline V gene. The CDR3 DNA reads as TGTGCCAGCAGCCAGGGGAGCAATCAGCCCCAGCATTTT. Translation gives CASSQGSNQPQHF.

V and J are TRBV6-1 and TRBJ2-3; 7 positions agree with TRBD1. With 6 bases clipped from V and 0 bases from J, the junction kept 0 bases outside the gene matches. Germline V lookup: CDR1 MNHNS, CDR2 SASEGT. CDR3 length: 13 residues. For the CDR3, the DNA is TGTGCCAGCAGACAGGGGAGCACAGATACGCAGTATTTT. Encoded protein: CASRQGSTDTQYF.

CDR3 sequence reads: CASSQGTTYEQYF. The CDR3 DNA follows: TGTGCCAGCAGCCAAGGAACGACCTACGAGCAGTACTTC. The V and J genes are TRBV4-2 and TRBJ2-7; D gene uncertain. The CDR3 has 13 residues. Germline lookup yields CDR1 LGHNA and CDR2 YNFKEQ. Trimming cost V 1 base and J 2 bases, with 6 bases left between them.

The chain is built from TRBV7-2 and TRBJ1-2; the match to TRBD1 covers 10 bases. CDR1 is SGHTA, CDR2 FQGNSA, per germline. The CDR3 runs to 15 residues. After removal of 1 base from V and 3 bases from J, the junction contained 2 bases not matched to a gene. CDR3 sequence reads: CASSLVTGGHYGYTF. The CDR3 region has the DNA TGTGCCAGCAGCTTAGTGACAGGGGGCCACTATGGCTACACCTTC.

The chain carries TRBV9 and TRBJ2-2; 8 positions agree with TRBD1. After removal of 5 bases from V and 7 bases from J, the junction contained 10 bases not matched to a gene. The germline gives CDR1 SGDLS, CDR2 YYNGEE. CDR3 length: 15 amino acids. CDR3 in DNA: TGTGCCAGCAGTTTCGCAGGGGGCTCGGGCGGGGAGCTGTTTTTT. This translates into CASSFAGGSGGELFF.

The chain joins TRBV6-5 to TRBJ1-5; weak D call: TRBD1 (5 bases). Trimming stripped 6 bases from V and 5 bases from J, with 11 bases between. Looked up from germline, CDR1 is MNHEY and CDR2 is SVGAGI. The CDR3 runs to 13 residues. The CDR3 sequence: CASRTAGDQPQHF. The CDR3 DNA follows: TGTGCCAGCAGAACGGCGGGGGATCAGCCCCAGCATTTT.

In its sample, this clone was seen once. The chain recombines TRBV19 with TRBJ1-2; D perhaps matches TRBD1 (5 bases). The CDR3 is 14 amino acids. CDR1 is LNHDA and CDR2 is SQIVND in the germline V gene (reference sequence). Trimming cost V 6 bases and J 0 bases, with 11 bases left between them. The CDR3 loop reads CASREQATNYGYTF. CDR3 sequence (DNA): TGTGCCAGTAGGGAACAGGCCACTAACTATGGCTACACCTTC.

With respect to this clone: At one end the junction does not follow the germline gene, possibly because of a read error. The chain employs TRBV5-5 and TRBJ2-7; 10 nucleotides line up with TRBD1. The germline CDR1 and CDR2 sequences are SGHKS and YYEKEE (reference sequence). This CDR3 comprises 15 residues. CDR3 coding DNA: TGTGCCAGCACCTTGGGACAGGGGACAACCTACGAGCAGTACTTC. This codes for CASTLGQGTTYEQYF.

The gene calls are TRBV5-1 and TRBJ1-1; tentative D call: TRBD1 (5 bases). Looked up from germline, CDR1 is SGHRS and CDR2 is YFSETQ. With 7 bases removed from V and 5 bases from J, the gap between germline ends came to 21 bases. This CDR3 spans 15 amino acids. CDR3 sequence (DNA): TGCGCCAGCTCTCGGGGGATAGGAGGCTCAACTGAAGCTTTCTTT. Its translation: CASSRGIGGSTEAFF.

This clone was seen a single time. V and J are TRBV6-1 and TRBJ1-1, with TRBD1 as a possible D gene (5 bases). This CDR3 comprises 13 residues. From germline, CDR1 is MNHNS and CDR2 SASEGT. V was cut by 6 bases and J by 10 bases, with 18 bases left in between. DNA for the CDR3: TGTGCCAGCAGCCACCCTCAGGGTCTGGGAGCTTTCTTT. Its protein product is CASSHPQGLGAFF.

The chain couples TRBV7-2 to TRBJ2-5, with D possibly TRBD2 on 5 matching bases. The V gene's germline CDR1 is SGHTA and CDR2 FQGNSA. The V end was cut by 3 bases, the J end by 5 bases, with 16 bases between. The CDR3 is 15 residues long. The CDR3 sequence: CASSFFGISQETQYF. The CDR3 nucleotides are TGTGCCAGCAGCTTTTTCGGGATTAGTCAGGAGACCCAGTACTTC.

In this sample, this clone turned up once. This chain links TRBV19 with TRBJ1-6; D remains unclear. Germline CDR1 is LNHDA and CDR2 is SQIVND (reference sequence). This CDR3 contains 17 residues. V shed 2 bases and J shed 0 bases, with 11 bases lying between them. CDR3 sequence: CASSITSQSSYNSPLHF. DNA of the CDR3: TGTGCCAGTAGTATAACCAGCCAGAGCTCCTATAATTCACCCCTCCACTTT.

The rearrangement joins TRBV7-2 to TRBJ2-2; 10 positions agree with TRBD2. CDR3 length: 18 residues. Germline V gives CDR1 SGHTA, CDR2 FQGNSA. Trimming took 5 bases from V and 4 from J; bases not matched to a gene: 13. CDR3 amino acids: CASSRWAAGGRRTGELFF. CDR3 DNA sequence: TGTGCCAGCAGCCGGTGGGCAGCGGGGGGGCGGCGCACCGGGGAGCTGTTTTTT.

The chain recombines TRBV2 with TRBJ2-1, with D perhaps matching TRBD2 (6 bases). The length of the CDR3 is 16 residues. Per germline, CDR1 SNHLY and CDR2 FYNNEI. V lost 0 bases and J lost 10, with 19 bases in between. The CDR3 here is CASSEAGLPAGGEQFF. In DNA, the CDR3 is TGTGCCAGCAGTGAAGCGGGACTTCCCGCCGGGGGAGAGCAGTTCTTC.

The J gene is TRBJ2-2, the V gene TRBV7-2, with D perhaps TRBD2 (6 bases). The CDR3 loop spans 17 amino acids. V lost 4 bases and J lost 2, with 17 bases in between. Germline V CDR1 and CDR2: SGHTA, FQGNSA. The chain's CDR3 is CASSSRTGLTNTGELFF. The DNA for the CDR3 is TGTGCCAGCAGCTCAAGGACGGGACTCACCAACACCGGGGAGCTGTTTTTT.

The rearrangement joins TRBV7-2 to TRBJ2-5; 10 bases match TRBD2. Judging by the DNA end, TRBJ2-7 fits better; the J call may be wrong. Germline CDR1 reads SGHTA; CDR2 reads FQGNSA. The CDR3 sequence is 17 residues long. CDR3 in DNA: TGTGCCAGCAGCCGAGAGCGGCTAGCGGGGGACTCCTACGAGCAGTACTTC. This translates into CASSRERLAGDSYEQYF.

The chain is built from TRBV5-4 and TRBJ1-1, with a possible D match to TRBD1 (5 bases). From germline, CDR1 is SGHNT and CDR2 YYREEE (reference sequence). Between the trimmed V and J ends, which lost 0 bases and 4 bases, there was a span of 7 bases. The CDR3 consists of 13 residues. CDR3: CASSLGGTTEAFF. DNA of the CDR3: TGTGCCAGCAGCTTGGGGGGGACCACTGAAGCTTTCTTT.

The V call is TRBV27, the J call TRBJ2-7; 8 nucleotides agree with TRBD2. Germline V gene data show CDR1 as MNHEY and CDR2 as SMNVEV (reference sequence). CDR3 length: 14 residues. Trimming removed 2 bases from V and 6 bases from J; junction bases left unmatched: 6. Written as DNA, the CDR3 is TGTGCCAGCAGTTTAAGGGCGGGGGGACTCGAGCAGTACTTC. Its translation: CASSLRAGGLEQYF.

This chain connects TRBV30 to TRBJ1-3; TRBD1 is a possible D gene (6 bases). Looked up from germline, CDR1 is GTSNPN and CDR2 is SVGIG (reference sequence). The V and J ends lost 2 bases and 7 bases respectively, with 12 bases between them. The CDR3 length is 13 residues. CDR3 DNA sequence: TGTGCCTGGAGTACAGGGAGAGGGAACACCATATATTTT. Protein product: CAWSTGRGNTIYF. Full variable domain (outside the CDR3, taken from reference TRBV30 and TRBJ1-3): SQTIHQWPATLVQPVGSPLSLECTVEGTSNPNLYWYRQAAGRGLQLLFYSVGIGQISSEVPQNLSASRPQDRQFILSSKKLLLSDSGFYLCAWSTGRGNTIYFGEGSWLTVV.